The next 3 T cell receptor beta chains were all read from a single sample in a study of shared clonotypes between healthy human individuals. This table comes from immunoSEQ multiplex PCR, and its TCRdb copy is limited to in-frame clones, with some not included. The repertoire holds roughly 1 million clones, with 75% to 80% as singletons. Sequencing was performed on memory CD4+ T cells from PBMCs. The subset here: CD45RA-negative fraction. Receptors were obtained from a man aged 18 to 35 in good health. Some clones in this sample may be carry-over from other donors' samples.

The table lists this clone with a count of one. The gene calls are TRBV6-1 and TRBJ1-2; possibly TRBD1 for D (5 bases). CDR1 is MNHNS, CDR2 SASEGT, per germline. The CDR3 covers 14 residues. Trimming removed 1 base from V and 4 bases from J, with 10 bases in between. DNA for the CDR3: TGTGCCAGCAGTGAAGAAGGGGCTAGCTATGGCTACACCTTC. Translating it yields CASSEEGASYGYTF.

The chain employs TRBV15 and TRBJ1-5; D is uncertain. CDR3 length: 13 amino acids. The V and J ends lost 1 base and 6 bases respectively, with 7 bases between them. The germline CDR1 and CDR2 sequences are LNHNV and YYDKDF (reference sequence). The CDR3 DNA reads TGTGCCACCAGCAGAGCCCTAGGTCAGCCCCAGCATTTT. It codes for CATSRALGQPQHF.

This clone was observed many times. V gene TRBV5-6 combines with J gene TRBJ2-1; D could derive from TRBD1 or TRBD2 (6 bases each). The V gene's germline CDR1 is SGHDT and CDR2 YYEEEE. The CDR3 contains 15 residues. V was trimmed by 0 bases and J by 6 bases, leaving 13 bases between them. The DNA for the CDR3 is TGTGCCAGCAGCTTGGCCCGGGGGCGGGTCAATGAGCAGTTCTTC. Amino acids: CASSLARGRVNEQFF.